This entry concerns a single TCR beta chain. Clones were read by immunoSEQ multiplex PCR, and TCRdb kept only the in-frame ones, dropping some. The repertoire holds about 250,000 clones, with roughly 86% as singletons. The data derive from a study of blood T cell repertoires in COVID-19. This CDR3 is 13 amino acids long. Trimming removed 2 bases from V and 5 bases from J, with 7 bases in between. CDR1 is GTSNPN and CDR2 is SVGIG in the germline V gene (reference sequence). This sequence originates from a woman aged 25 to 39 with acute COVID-19. Material for sequencing was PBMCs or T cells enriched from blood (not recorded which). This chain joins TRBV30 and TRBJ1-6, with D unresolved. CDR3 residues: CAWSRADNSPLHF. CDR3 sequence (DNA): TGTGCCTGGAGTCGTGCGGATAATTCACCCCTCCACTTT.